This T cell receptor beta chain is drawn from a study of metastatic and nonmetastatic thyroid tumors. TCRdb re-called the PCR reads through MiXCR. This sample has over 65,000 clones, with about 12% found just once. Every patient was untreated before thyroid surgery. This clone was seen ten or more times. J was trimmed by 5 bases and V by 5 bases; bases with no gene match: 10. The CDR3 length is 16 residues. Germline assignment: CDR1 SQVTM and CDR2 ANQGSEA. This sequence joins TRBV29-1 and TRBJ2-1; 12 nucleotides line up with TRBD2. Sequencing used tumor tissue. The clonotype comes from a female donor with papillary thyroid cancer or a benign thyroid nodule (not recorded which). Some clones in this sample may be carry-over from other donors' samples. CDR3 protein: CSVPTQTSGSHNEQFF. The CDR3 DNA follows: TGCAGCGTTCCTACCCAGACTAGCGGGAGCCACAATGAGCAGTTCTTC.